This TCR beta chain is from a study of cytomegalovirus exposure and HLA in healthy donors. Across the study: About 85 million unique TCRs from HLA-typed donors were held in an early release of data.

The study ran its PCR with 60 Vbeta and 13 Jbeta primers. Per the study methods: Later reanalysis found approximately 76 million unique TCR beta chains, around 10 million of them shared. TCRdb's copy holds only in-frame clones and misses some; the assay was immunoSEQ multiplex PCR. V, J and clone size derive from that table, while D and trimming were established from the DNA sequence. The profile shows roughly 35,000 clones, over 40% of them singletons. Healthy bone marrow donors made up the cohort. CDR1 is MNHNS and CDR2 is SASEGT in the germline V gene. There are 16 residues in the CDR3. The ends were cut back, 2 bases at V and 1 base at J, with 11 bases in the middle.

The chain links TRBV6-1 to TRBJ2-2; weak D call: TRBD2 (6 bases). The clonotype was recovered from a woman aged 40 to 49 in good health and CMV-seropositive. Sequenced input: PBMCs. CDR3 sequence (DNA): TGTGCCAGCAGTGAACCCGAAGCGGGGAACACCGGGGAGCTGTTTTTT. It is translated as CASSEPEAGNTGELFF.